Presented here are 27 T cell receptor beta chains from one specimen sequenced in a study of shared clonotypes between healthy human individuals. This table comes from immunoSEQ multiplex PCR, and its TCRdb copy is limited to in-frame clones, with some not included. The data hold some 2,100,000 clones, with approximately 94% observed a single time. CD8 cells classed as naive were CD45RO-negative and positively selected for CCR7, excluding terminally differentiated effector memory CD45RA+ cells. Sample: naive CD8+ T cells from PBMCs. Receptors originate from a man aged 18-30 years in good health. Some clones in this sample may be carry-over from other donors' samples.

The chain uses TRBV29-1 and TRBJ1-2; 7 bases line up with TRBD1. This CDR3 region has 12 residues. Germline trimming cut 4 bases from V and 4 bases from J; bases unmatched to any gene: 3. Per the germline V gene, CDR1 is SQVTM and CDR2 is ANQGSEA. In nucleotides, the CDR3 is TGCAGCGTTGGGGACAGTCTCTATGGCTACACCTTC. Translating gives CSVGDSLYGYTF.

A remark on this clone: Within the sample, other DNA sequences also encode this same CDR3. This chain joins TRBV4-3 and TRBJ2-2; TRBD2 agrees at 10 bases. This CDR3 comprises 16 residues. Unmatched junction bases numbered 4, after V lost 1 base and J lost 5 bases. Germline loops: CDR1 LGHNA, CDR2 YSLEER. The CDR3 sequence: CASSQGLAGGTGELFF. DNA of the CDR3: TGCGCCAGCAGCCAAGGACTAGCGGGTGGAACCGGGGAGCTGTTTTTT.

In regard to this clone: The junction differs from germline at one of its ends, possibly a read error. The chain is built from TRBV5-3 and TRBJ1-2, with a tentative D call TRBD1 (6 bases). TRBV5-3 qualifies as an ORF whose function is uncertain. The CDR3 consists of 13 residues. CDR3 nucleotide sequence: TGTGCCAGCAGCTGGGGACAAAACTATGACTACACCTTC. Its protein product is CASSWGQNYDYTF.

The CDR3, as DNA: TGTGCCAGCAGTCTCATATTGAGGGGCGAGCAGTACTTC. Protein sequence: CASSLILRGEQYF. The rearrangement uses TRBV27 and TRBJ2-7; D tentatively fits TRBD1 or TRBD2 (5 bases each). The germline CDR1 and CDR2 sequences are MNHEY and SMNVEV (reference sequence). V lost 5 bases and J 6 bases, leaving 14 bases between the germline ends. This CDR3 has 13 amino acids.

As to this clone: An end of the junction does not agree with germline; a read error may underlie this. CDR3 loop: CASSPPLIAGTPNEQFF. CDR3 nucleotides: TGTGCCAGCTCGCCACCACTTATAGCGGGAACTCCAAATGAGCAGTTCTTC. The V call is TRBV18, the J call TRBJ2-1; 8 bases are a match to TRBD2. The CDR3 sequence is 17 residues long. Germline V gene sequence: CDR1 KGHSH, CDR2 LQKENI.

The chain has TRBV6-5 and TRBJ2-1; TRBD1 aligns across 9 bases. The germline CDR1 and CDR2 sequences are MNHEY and SVGAGI. Germline trimming cut 0 bases from V and 6 bases from J; bases unmatched to any gene: 3. The length of the CDR3 is 15 residues. The CDR3 bases are TGTGCCAGCAGTTACTCGAGGACAGGGGTCAATGAGCAGTTCTTC. Its protein is CASSYSRTGVNEQFF.

This chain uses TRBV10-2 with TRBJ2-1; 12 bases map to TRBD1. CDR3 length equals 14 residues. Germline assignment: CDR1 WSHSY and CDR2 SAAADI. The trim removed 6 bases at V and 9 bases at J, leaving 6 bases unmatched. This CDR3 reads CASRGDRGLVEQFF. DNA of the CDR3: TGCGCCAGCAGGGGGGACAGGGGGCTCGTTGAGCAGTTCTTC.

The chain employs TRBV14 and TRBJ1-3; D unclear. Germline values: CDR1 SGHDN, CDR2 FVKESK. The V end lost 0 bases, the J end lost 7 bases, and 4 bases lay between the germline ends. This CDR3 spans 12 amino acids. In DNA form, the CDR3 reads TGTGCCAGCAGCCAAGATCGGAACACCATATATTTT. This encodes CASSQDRNTIYF.

The chain has TRBV4-1 and TRBJ2-1, with D perhaps assigned TRBD1 or TRBD2 (5 bases each). Germline lookup yields CDR1 MGHRA and CDR2 YSYEKL. Trimming shortened V by 0 bases and J by 9 bases, and 12 bases separated the two germline ends. The length of the CDR3 is 14 residues. CDR3 amino acids: CASSQDGTWGEQFF. CDR3 DNA: TGCGCCAGCAGCCAAGATGGGACGTGGGGTGAGCAGTTCTTC.

The chain couples TRBV7-9 to TRBJ2-2; D uncertain. V lost 7 bases and J 1 base, leaving 7 bases between the germline ends. The CDR3 consists of 13 residues. From germline, CDR1 is SEHNR and CDR2 FQNEAQ (reference sequence). This chain's CDR3 is CASIPRNTGELFF. As DNA, the CDR3 is TGTGCCAGCATCCCCAGGAACACCGGGGAGCTGTTTTTT.

The rearrangement uses TRBV11-3 and TRBJ2-1, with 8 bases matching TRBD1. The germline V gene has CDR1 SGHNT and CDR2 YENEEA. This CDR3 spans 16 amino acids. The junction had 7 bases not matched to a gene; V was cut back by 5 bases and J by 1 base. The CDR3 bases are TGTGCCAGCAGCGGGAGACAGGGGTCGTCCTACAATGAGCAGTTCTTC. It translates to CASSGRQGSSYNEQFF.

The V and J genes are TRBV28 and TRBJ1-3; no reliable D call. The CDR3 has 13 residues. Trimming removed 6 bases at V and 6 bases at J, with 12 bases between. Germline CDR1 and CDR2: MDHEN and SYDVKM. CDR3 sequence reads: CASSLDLENTIYF. The CDR3 nucleotides read TGTGCCAGCAGCCTGGATCTGGAAAACACCATATATTTT.

In this sample, this clone turned up once. The chain uses TRBV4-3 and TRBJ2-1; 7 bases match TRBD1. V trimming: 4 bases; J trimming: 9 bases; junction bases outside the gene matches: 12. The CDR3 has 15 residues. CDR1 LGHNA and CDR2 YSLEER come from the germline V gene. The CDR3 loop reads CASSPSFGTVGEQFF. CDR3 bases: TGCGCCAGCAGCCCTTCCTTTGGGACAGTTGGTGAGCAGTTCTTC.

This chain joins TRBV11-2 and TRBJ1-2; 7 nucleotides agree with TRBD1. Germline values: CDR1 SGHAT, CDR2 FQNNGV. Trimming at V came to 1 base and at J to 7 bases, leaving 3 bases not matched to a gene. The CDR3 contains 13 residues. As DNA, the CDR3 is TGTGCCAGCAGCTTAGGACAGGGTGCTGGCTACACCTTC. Its protein product is CASSLGQGAGYTF.

V and J are TRBV6-1 and TRBJ1-2, with D possibly TRBD1 on 5 matching bases. The CDR3 totals 13 residues. In germline, CDR1 is MNHNS, CDR2 SASEGT. V was trimmed by 2 bases and J by 8 bases, leaving 12 bases between them. The DNA of the CDR3 is TGTGCCAGCAGTGAACCCCAGGGATGGGGCTACACCTTC. Residues: CASSEPQGWGYTF.

This chain connects TRBV6-5 to TRBJ2-7; 11 bases align to TRBD2. The CDR3 spans 14 residues. Per germline, CDR1 MNHEY and CDR2 SVGAGI. V was clipped by 6 bases and J by 3 bases; unmatched bases: 4. CDR3 in DNA: TGTGCCAGCAGGATACTAGCGGGGGACTACGAGCAGTACTTC. Residues: CASRILAGDYEQYF.

The V call is TRBV30, the J call TRBJ2-7; D possibly corresponds to TRBD1 (5 bases). CDR3 length equals 12 residues. Germline V gene sequence: CDR1 GTSNPN, CDR2 SVGIG (reference sequence). V was trimmed by 1 base and J by 4 bases, leaving 8 bases between them. Written as DNA, the CDR3 is TGTGCCTGGAGTGCCAGGGTTTACGAGCAGTACTTC. Protein product: CAWSARVYEQYF.

As for this clone: This specimen includes other DNA sequences encoding the same CDR3. The J gene is TRBJ2-1, the V gene TRBV9; no clear D gene. Germline V gene sequence: CDR1 SGDLS, CDR2 YYNGEE. Trimming took 1 base from V and 6 from J, leaving 2 bases between them. The CDR3 is 11 amino acids. CDR3 bases: TGTGCCAGCAGCGTATCCAATGAGCAGTTCTTC. Its translation is CASSVSNEQFF. Combining the CDR3 with reference TRBV9 and TRBJ2-1 gives the whole variable domain DSGVTQTPKHLITATGQRVTLRCSPRSGDLSVYWYQQSLDQGLQFLIQYYNGEERAKGNILERFSAQQFPDLHSELNLSSLELGDSALYFCASSVSNEQFFGPGTRLTVL.

The gene calls are TRBV7-9 and TRBJ2-7; TRBD2 matches 7 bases. CDR3 length equals 14 residues. The V gene's germline CDR1 is SEHNR and CDR2 FQNEAQ (reference sequence). Trimming took 1 base from V and 3 from J; bases not matched to a gene: 3. CDR3 nucleotide sequence: TGTGCCAGCAGCTTAGAACCGGGGGGCTACGAGCAGTACTTC. Its translation: CASSLEPGGYEQYF.

This sequence joins TRBV11-2 and TRBJ2-3, with TRBD2 matching 7 bases. J lost 2 bases, V lost 2 bases, and 4 bases had no gene match. From germline, CDR1 is SGHAT and CDR2 FQNNGV. The CDR3 sequence is 15 residues long. CDR3 DNA: TGTGCCAGCAGCTTAACTAGCGACTACACAGATACGCAGTATTTT. It is translated as CASSLTSDYTDTQYF.

The genes are TRBV7-3 and TRBJ2-1; no firm D call. CDR3 size: 16 residues. Deletions cut 6 bases from V and 0 bases from J, with 15 bases between. Germline values: CDR1 SGHTA, CDR2 FQGTGA. This CDR3 is CASSSLPRSSYNEQFF. CDR3 nucleotides: TGTGCCAGCAGTAGCCTGCCGAGGAGCTCCTACAATGAGCAGTTCTTC. Using reference TRBV7-3 and TRBJ2-1 for the parts outside the CDR3, the full variable domain is GAGVSQTPSNKVTEKGKYVELRCDPISGHTALYWYRQSLGQGPEFLIYFQGTGAADDSGLPNDRFFAVRPEGSVSTLKIQRTERGDSAVYLCASSSLPRSSYNEQFFGPGTRLTVL.

The CDR3 DNA sequence: TGTGCCAGCAGCTTAGACAGGGACATAGGCACAGATACGCAGTATTTT. Translated, it gives CASSLDRDIGTDTQYF. The chain carries TRBV11-2 and TRBJ2-3; D might be TRBD1 (6 bases). V was cut by 0 bases and J by 1 base, with 11 bases left in between. Per germline, CDR1 SGHAT and CDR2 FQNNGV. This CDR3 is built from 16 residues.

The genes are TRBV7-6 and TRBJ2-1, with D perhaps matching TRBD2 (6 bases). V lost 8 bases and J 5 bases, leaving 19 bases between the germline ends. Germline CDR1 and CDR2: SGHVS and FNYEAQ. The CDR3 runs to 15 residues. Here the CDR3 reads CASRTRAGRDNEQFF. The DNA for the CDR3 is TGTGCCAGCCGGACCCGGGCGGGACGGGACAATGAGCAGTTCTTC.

This clone was found once. This chain uses TRBV9 with TRBJ1-2; possibly TRBD1 for D (5 bases). Germline V gene sequence: CDR1 SGDLS, CDR2 YYNGEE. The CDR3 spans 14 residues. With 6 bases removed from V and 0 bases from J, the gap between germline ends came to 12 bases. The CDR3 DNA reads TGTGCCAGCACCCGTCCGGGGGCTAACTATGGCTACACCTTC. This sequence encodes CASTRPGANYGYTF.

Comments on this clone: The identical CDR3 is also encoded by other nucleotide sequences in the sample. The V call is TRBV9, the J call TRBJ1-5; D remains ambiguous. The V and J ends lost 0 bases and 3 bases respectively, with 10 bases between them. Germline loops: CDR1 SGDLS, CDR2 YYNGEE. This CDR3 has 15 amino acids. CDR3 sequence: CASSVGPNPNQPQHF. CDR3 coding DNA: TGTGCCAGCAGCGTAGGGCCAAATCCCAATCAGCCCCAGCATTTT. Filled out from reference TRBV9 and TRBJ1-5, the complete variable domain reads DSGVTQTPKHLITATGQRVTLRCSPRSGDLSVYWYQQSLDQGLQFLIQYYNGEERAKGNILERFSAQQFPDLHSELNLSSLELGDSALYFCASSVGPNPNQPQHFGDGTRLSIL.

CDR3: CASSYYDPGELFF. DNA for the CDR3: TGTGCCAGCAGTTACTACGATCCCGGGGAGCTGTTTTTT. This chain uses TRBV6-5 with TRBJ2-2; D gene uncertain. This CDR3 contains 13 residues. Trimming stripped 1 base from V and 6 bases from J, with 6 bases between. Germline V CDR1 and CDR2: MNHEY, SVGAGI.

The genes are TRBV29-1 and TRBJ2-1, with D unresolved. The V gene's germline CDR1 is SQVTM and CDR2 ANQGSEA. Trimming stripped 1 base from V and 3 bases from J, with 7 bases between. The CDR3 extends over 13 amino acids. This CDR3 is CSVEGARYNEQFF. The CDR3 DNA follows: TGCAGCGTTGAAGGGGCTCGCTACAATGAGCAGTTCTTC.